These 19 T cell receptor beta chains originate from one sample sequenced in a study of blood T cell repertoires in COVID-19. Sequencing used immunoSEQ multiplex PCR; TCRdb keeps in-frame clones, though not all of them. Found here are hundreds of thousands of clones, roughly 87% of them singletons; the top ten hold about 12%. Sequences were obtained from peripheral blood. Source of these receptors: a woman aged 18-30 years who had recovered from COVID-19.

The chain is built from TRBV5-1 and TRBJ2-1; 7 nucleotides align to TRBD1. V dropped 1 base and J dropped 6; count of bases not matched to a gene: 7. This CDR3 contains 15 residues. The V gene's germline CDR1 is SGHRS and CDR2 YFSETQ. CDR3 coding DNA: TGCGCCAGCAGCTTGAACGCAGGGGGAACCAATGAGCAGTTCTTC. Translating gives CASSLNAGGTNEQFF.

The gene calls are TRBV5-8 and TRBJ1-2, with D tentatively TRBD1 (5 bases). The CDR3 is 15 amino acids. Germline values: CDR1 SGHTS, CDR2 YDEGEE. V dropped 3 bases and J dropped 3 bases, with 15 bases sitting between them. CDR3 DNA sequence: TGTGCCAGCAGCTCGGGACTGAACTATGACTATGGCTACACCTTC. Amino acid sequence: CASSSGLNYDYGYTF.

This chain's CDR3 is CASSQLASGFSGELFF. For the CDR3, the DNA is TGTGCCAGCAGCCAATTGGCTAGCGGTTTCTCCGGGGAGCTGTTTTTT. This sequence joins TRBV16 and TRBJ2-2; TRBD2 aligns across 7 bases. Germline lookup yields CDR1 KGHSY and CDR2 FQNENV. V lost 1 base, J lost 6 bases, and 8 bases stayed unmatched. The CDR3 spans 16 residues. The full variable domain, completed using reference TRBV16 and TRBJ2-2, is GEEVAQTPKHLVRGEGQKAKLYCAPIKGHSYVFWYQQVLKNEFKFLISFQNENVFDETGMPKERFSAKCLPNSPCSLEIQATKLEDSAVYFCASSQLASGFSGELFFGEGSRLTVL.

The CDR3 DNA sequence: TGCGCCAGCAGCCCTGGTCAGTTGAACTATGGCTACACCTTC. Its translation: CASSPGQLNYGYTF. This chain links TRBV5-1 with TRBJ1-2; D gene uncertain. Germline V gene lookup returns CDR1 SGHRS and CDR2 YFSETQ. V was trimmed by 4 bases and J by 2 bases, leaving 12 bases between them. The CDR3 has 14 residues.

CDR3 in DNA: TGTGCCTGGAGTGTACTGCAGGGTGCTAATGAAAAACTGTTTTTT. Translated, it gives CAWSVLQGANEKLFF. The chain couples TRBV30 to TRBJ1-4; TRBD1 is a possible D gene (5 bases). Germline V gene data show CDR1 as GTSNPN and CDR2 as SVGIG (reference sequence). The V end lost 0 bases, the J end lost 3 bases, and 11 bases lay between the germline ends. The length of the CDR3 is 15 residues.

The CDR3 spells CASSSTGLLYGYTF. CDR3 DNA sequence: TGTGCCAGCAGCTCTACAGGGCTCCTCTATGGCTACACCTTC. The chain joins TRBV7-3 to TRBJ1-2, with D perhaps matching TRBD1 (6 bases). The CDR3 extends over 14 amino acids. The germline V gene encodes CDR1 SGHTA and CDR2 FQGTGA. V lost 4 bases and J lost 4, with 13 bases in between.

The chain is built from TRBV14 and TRBJ2-7, with 14 bases that match TRBD2. The V gene's germline CDR1 is SGHDN and CDR2 FVKESK. This CDR3 spans 16 amino acids. The J segment lost 2 bases and the V segment lost 1 base, leaving 1 base of the junction unmatched. The CDR3 spells CASSQAGLAGAYEQYF. The CDR3 coding sequence is TGTGCCAGCAGCCAAGCGGGACTAGCGGGAGCCTACGAGCAGTACTTC.

The genes are TRBV3-1 (or the pseudogene TRBV3-2) and TRBJ2-1; the match to TRBD2 covers 8 bases. Germline CDR1 LGHDT, CDR2 YNNKEL (reference sequence). The CDR3 sequence is 15 residues long. J lost 8 bases, V lost 2 bases, and 8 bases had no gene match. CDR3 nucleotides: TGTGCCAGCAGCCAACAAGCGGGAGTGGGCTATGAGCAGTTCTTC. Translation gives CASSQQAGVGYEQFF.

The CDR3 loop reads CASERISGTDYEQYF. The DNA of the CDR3 is TGTGCCAGCGAGAGGATTTCCGGGACAGACTACGAGCAGTACTTC. V usage is TRBV5-6 and J usage is TRBJ2-7, with 7 bases fitting TRBD1. CDR3 size: 15 residues. V gave up 7 bases and J gave up 3 bases; unmatched junction bases: 13. The germline V gene encodes CDR1 SGHDT and CDR2 YYEEEE.

This clone was counted a few times. The chain links TRBV7-2 to TRBJ2-7, with TRBD1 identical over 10 bases. The CDR3 extends over 15 amino acids. CDR1 is SGHTA and CDR2 is FQGNSA in the germline V gene. The V gene end was trimmed by 6 bases and the J gene end by 3 bases; junction bases not matched to a gene: 8. The CDR3 DNA reads TGTGCCAGCAGTCCCGGGACAGGGGATTTCTACGAGCAGTACTTC. It encodes CASSPGTGDFYEQYF.

This clone appeared once. The CDR3 nucleotides are TGTGCCAGCACTAAAACAGGGATCGAGCAGTACTTC. It encodes CASTKTGIEQYF. The genes are TRBV6-6 and TRBJ2-7, with D perhaps TRBD1 (6 bases). V shed 7 bases and J shed 6 bases, with 13 bases lying between them. The CDR3 extends over 12 amino acids. Germline V CDR1 and CDR2: MNHNY, SVGAGI (reference sequence).

The chain is built from TRBV11-2 and TRBJ2-1; TRBD1 agrees at 9 bases. The CDR3 has 16 amino acids. In germline, CDR1 is SGHAT, CDR2 FQNNGV. The V segment lost 4 bases and the J segment 5 bases; nucleotides outside the gene matches: 9. The CDR3 nucleotides are TGTGCCAGCAGCTCAGGAGGGACAGGGTCCAACAATGAGCAGTTCTTC. It translates to CASSSGGTGSNNEQFF. The variable domain in full, with the rest retrieved from reference TRBV11-2 and TRBJ2-1, is EAGVAQSPRYKIIEKRQSVAFWCNPISGHATLYWYQQILGQGPKLLIQFQNNGVVDDSQLPKDRFSAERLKGVDSTLKIQPAKLEDSAVYLCASSSGGTGSNNEQFFGPGTRLTVL.

The chain carries TRBV2 and TRBJ1-2, with a weak D call TRBD1 (5 bases). There are 12 residues in the CDR3. Trimming removed 7 bases at V and 6 bases at J, with 12 bases between. Germline CDR1 and CDR2: SNHLY and FYNNEI. CDR3 in amino acids: CASNRILNGYTF. CDR3 in DNA: TGTGCCAGCAACAGGATCCTTAATGGCTACACCTTC.

This chain uses TRBV7-3 with TRBJ2-1, with 11 bases fitting TRBD2. This CDR3 has 15 amino acids. From germline, CDR1 is SGHTA and CDR2 FQGTGA. V lost 2 bases, J lost 7 bases, and 4 bases stayed unmatched. The CDR3 spells CASSLVSGRGNEQFF. The CDR3 DNA reads as TGTGCCAGCAGCTTAGTTAGCGGGAGGGGTAATGAGCAGTTCTTC.

This chain uses TRBV6-2 or TRBV6-3 with TRBJ1-4; TRBD1 is a possible D gene (6 bases). The ends were cut back, 2 bases at V and 5 bases at J, with 12 bases in the middle. This CDR3 is built from 15 residues. CDR1 MNHEY and CDR2 SVGEGT come from the germline V gene. CDR3 amino acids: CASSYGGRPNEKLFF. In DNA form, the CDR3 reads TGTGCCAGCAGTTACGGGGGCAGACCGAATGAAAAACTGTTTTTT.

The CDR3 is CASSEATGEGYTF. CDR3 in DNA: TGCGCCAGCAGTGAGGCGACAGGGGAAGGCTACACCTTC. The V gene is TRBV10-1, the J gene TRBJ1-2, with 8 bases lining up with TRBD1. Trimming cost V 2 bases and J 8 bases; bases outside gene matches: 4. The CDR3 has 13 residues. Germline V gene data show CDR1 as WNHNN and CDR2 as SYGVQD (reference sequence).

The rearrangement links TRBV10-3 to TRBJ2-1, with 8 bases lining up with TRBD2. CDR1 and CDR2 from the germline V gene are ENHRY and SYGVKD. The length of the CDR3 is 15 residues. V shed 9 bases, J shed 2 bases, and the junction held 9 bases outside the gene matches. The CDR3 region is CAIQTSSGPYNEQFF. CDR3 bases: TGTGCCATTCAAACATCTAGCGGGCCCTACAATGAGCAGTTCTTC.

The rearrangement joins TRBV11-1 to TRBJ1-1; TRBD1 agrees at 9 bases. The germline CDR1 and CDR2 sequences are SGHAT and FQDESV (reference sequence). V dropped 2 bases and J dropped 4; count of bases not matched to a gene: 2. This CDR3 has 14 amino acids. CDR3 sequence (DNA): TGTGCCAGCAGCTTACTGGACAGGGGCACTGAAGCTTTCTTT. Translated: CASSLLDRGTEAFF. The full variable domain, completed using reference TRBV11-1 and TRBJ1-1, is EAEVAQSPRYKITEKSQAVAFWCDPISGHATLYWYRQILGQGPELLVQFQDESVVDDSQLPKDRFSAERLKGVDSTLKIQPAELGDSAMYLCASSLLDRGTEAFFGQGTRLTVV.

The chain is built from TRBV5-1 and TRBJ2-1, with D possibly matching TRBD1 (5 bases). Germline V gene data show CDR1 as SGHRS and CDR2 as YFSETQ. V was clipped by 0 bases and J by 9 bases, with 16 bases between them. The CDR3 runs to 15 residues. The CDR3 region is CASSLAKLGDSEQFF. The CDR3 bases are TGCGCCAGCAGCTTGGCCAAGCTAGGGGATAGTGAGCAGTTCTTC.